A selection of T cell receptor beta chains follows, all from one sample in a study of shared clonotypes between healthy human individuals. The table came from immunoSEQ multiplex PCR; TCRdb's copy has only in-frame clones and leaves some out. The sample lists millions of clones, less than 95% seen once, with roughly 1% in the top ten. The sample comprised naive CD8+ T cells sorted from blood. These receptors all come from a man aged 18 to 35 in good health. Both conserved end residues are part of each CDR3. The order of the fields is D gene, J gene, clone size, V gene, CDR3 DNA, CDR3 protein. The D gene is left open where the match is weak. Only part of the rows carry a size: once, few, many, or a class if the clone is expanded.

d_call: .
j_call: TRBJ2-7
clone_size: .
v_call: TRBV6-5
cdr3_nt: TGTGCCAGCAGTTCGAAATTCAGAGAGGAATCCTACGAGCAGTACTTC
cdr3_aa: CASSSKFREESYEQYF

d_call: TRBD2
j_call: TRBJ2-7
clone_size: once
v_call: TRBV4-1
cdr3_nt: TGCGCCAGCAGCCCCGGGACTAGCGGGATCTACGAGCAGTACTTC
cdr3_aa: CASSPGTSGIYEQYF

d_call: .
j_call: TRBJ2-7
clone_size: once
v_call: TRBV4-1
cdr3_nt: TGCGCCAGCAGCCAAGAGTTTCCCGGCGAGGGAAGCTCCTACGAGCAGTACTTC
cdr3_aa: CASSQEFPGEGSSYEQYF

d_call: .
j_call: TRBJ1-1
clone_size: .
v_call: TRBV19
cdr3_nt: TGTGCCACCTTCGGGGAGAACACTGAAGCTTTCTTT
cdr3_aa: CATFGENTEAFF

d_call: TRBD2
j_call: TRBJ2-1
clone_size: .
v_call: TRBV9
cdr3_nt: TGTGCCAGCAGCGTAGGGCTAGCGGGAGAATCCTACAATGAGCAGTTCTTC
cdr3_aa: CASSVGLAGESYNEQFF

d_call: .
j_call: TRBJ2-1
clone_size: .
v_call: TRBV5-6
cdr3_nt: TGTGCCAGCAGCTTGGGATACGGGTACAATGAGCAGTTCTTC
cdr3_aa: CASSLGYGYNEQFF

d_call: .
j_call: TRBJ1-3
clone_size: .
v_call: TRBV27
cdr3_nt: TGTGCCAGCAGCCGGACAGTCTCTGGAAACACCATATATTTT
cdr3_aa: CASSRTVSGNTIYF

d_call: .
j_call: TRBJ2-7
clone_size: .
v_call: TRBV27
cdr3_nt: TGTGCCAGCAGTTACATAGGACAGTCCTACGAGCAGTACTTC
cdr3_aa: CASSYIGQSYEQYF

d_call: TRBD1
j_call: TRBJ2-5
clone_size: .
v_call: TRBV4-3
cdr3_nt: TGCGCCAGCAGCCGCATAACAGGGGGCCAAGAGACCCAGTACTTC
cdr3_aa: CASSRITGGQETQYF

d_call: .
j_call: TRBJ2-3
clone_size: .
v_call: TRBV4-3
cdr3_nt: TGCGCCAGCAGCCAAGAACTTACAGACGGCTATTGGGGCACAGATACGCAGTATTTT
cdr3_aa: CASSQELTDGYWGTDTQYF

d_call: .
j_call: TRBJ2-6
clone_size: .
v_call: TRBV9
cdr3_nt: TGTGCCAGCAGCGTAGAAAGGGATTCTGGGGCCAACGTCCTGACTTTC
cdr3_aa: CASSVERDSGANVLTF

d_call: .
j_call: TRBJ2-7
clone_size: .
v_call: TRBV14
cdr3_nt: TGTGCCAGCAGCCAGTGGAACGAGCAGTACTTC
cdr3_aa: CASSQWNEQYF

d_call: .
j_call: TRBJ2-1
clone_size: .
v_call: TRBV5-1
cdr3_nt: TGCGCCAGCAGCTTGGCCCCCACAGGGACCACCTACAATGAGCAGTTCTTC
cdr3_aa: CASSLAPTGTTYNEQFF

d_call: TRBD2
j_call: TRBJ2-5
clone_size: once
v_call: TRBV29-1
cdr3_nt: TGCAGCGTTCTCGGGACTAGCGGGGGGGATTTTCAAGAGACCCAGTACTTC
cdr3_aa: CSVLGTSGGDFQETQYF

d_call: TRBD1
j_call: TRBJ1-6
clone_size: .
v_call: TRBV7-9
cdr3_nt: TGTGCCAGCAGCTTAGGCCAGTCAGGGGGCACAGCCTATAATTCACCCCTCCACTTT
cdr3_aa: CASSLGQSGGTAYNSPLHF

d_call: TRBD1
j_call: TRBJ1-5
clone_size: .
v_call: TRBV15
cdr3_nt: TGTGCCACCAGCGCCGACCAGGGGGCTGGGAATCAGCCCCAGCATTTT
cdr3_aa: CATSADQGAGNQPQHF

d_call: TRBD1
j_call: TRBJ1-2
clone_size: .
v_call: TRBV9
cdr3_nt: TGTGCCAGCGGCGACTCTGACAGGGGCTATGGCTACACCTTC
cdr3_aa: CASGDSDRGYGYTF

d_call: TRBD1
j_call: TRBJ2-7
clone_size: .
v_call: TRBV11-3
cdr3_nt: TGTGCCAGCAGCTTAGGGTATGGGGACAGCAACTCCTACGAGCAGTACTTC
cdr3_aa: CASSLGYGDSNSYEQYF

d_call: .
j_call: TRBJ2-1
clone_size: once
v_call: TRBV13
cdr3_nt: TGTGCCAGCAGAGAGAGGGGGGGCCCCGACAATGAGCAGTTCTTC
cdr3_aa: CASRERGGPDNEQFF

d_call: TRBD2
j_call: TRBJ2-3
clone_size: once
v_call: TRBV2
cdr3_nt: TGTGCCAGCAGTGGACGGGGGGTGCCAGATACGCAGTATTTT
cdr3_aa: CASSGRGVPDTQYF

d_call: .
j_call: TRBJ2-7
clone_size: .
v_call: TRBV11-2
cdr3_nt: TGTGCCAGCAGCTTAGAAAGCCCCTACGAGCAGTACTTC
cdr3_aa: CASSLESPYEQYF

d_call: .
j_call: TRBJ1-5
clone_size: .
v_call: TRBV19
cdr3_nt: TGTGCCAGTAGTATAAATGATTGGAATCAGCCCCAGCATTTT
cdr3_aa: CASSINDWNQPQHF

d_call: .
j_call: TRBJ1-2
clone_size: .
v_call: TRBV13
cdr3_nt: TGTGCCAGCAGCTTAGGCGGGGCCGTCTACACCTTC
cdr3_aa: CASSLGGAVYTF

d_call: TRBD1
j_call: TRBJ1-1
clone_size: .
v_call: TRBV27
cdr3_nt: TGTGCCAGCAGCTTAATTAAGGGGGCCACTGAAGCTTTCTTT
cdr3_aa: CASSLIKGATEAFF

d_call: .
j_call: TRBJ2-7
clone_size: .
v_call: TRBV2
cdr3_nt: TGTGCCAGCAGTGATAAGTGGGACAATACCTACGAGCAGTACTTC
cdr3_aa: CASSDKWDNTYEQYF

d_call: .
j_call: TRBJ2-2
clone_size: .
v_call: TRBV7-8
cdr3_nt: TGTGCCAGCAGCCCAGACGGTAGGGCCACCGGGGAGCTGTTTTTT
cdr3_aa: CASSPDGRATGELFF

d_call: .
j_call: TRBJ2-3
clone_size: .
v_call: TRBV5-1
cdr3_nt: TGCGCCAGCAGCTTGGTGCCAGCCTCAAGGCATTCAGATACGCAGTATTTT
cdr3_aa: CASSLVPASRHSDTQYF

d_call: TRBD2
j_call: TRBJ2-2
clone_size: .
v_call: TRBV10-1
cdr3_nt: TGCGCCAGCAACACCGGGACTACTAACACCGGGGAGCTGTTTTTT
cdr3_aa: CASNTGTTNTGELFF

d_call: TRBD1
j_call: TRBJ1-2
clone_size: .
v_call: TRBV7-6
cdr3_nt: TGTGCCAGCAGCCCCGGACAGGGAGGGTACTATGGCTACACCTTC
cdr3_aa: CASSPGQGGYYGYTF

d_call: TRBD2
j_call: TRBJ2-7
clone_size: .
v_call: TRBV7-9
cdr3_nt: TGTGCCAGCAGGCCGGGGACTAGCGGGGGAATCCAATACCACGAGCAGTACTTC
cdr3_aa: CASRPGTSGGIQYHEQYF

d_call: .
j_call: TRBJ2-3
clone_size: .
v_call: TRBV27
cdr3_nt: TGTGCCAGCAGTGGAGGGGTCACCACAGATACGCAGTATTTT
cdr3_aa: CASSGGVTTDTQYF

d_call: .
j_call: TRBJ2-2
clone_size: .
v_call: TRBV15
cdr3_nt: TGTGCCACCAGCAGAGATTGGTCCTTCGCGAACACCGGGGAGCTGTTTTTT
cdr3_aa: CATSRDWSFANTGELFF

d_call: .
j_call: TRBJ2-1
clone_size: .
v_call: TRBV1
cdr3_nt: TGCACCAGCAGCCAAGATGCCCTGGGACTAGCGGGAGGATTGCGGCAGTTCTTC
cdr3_aa: CTSSQDALGLAGGLRQFF

d_call: .
j_call: TRBJ2-5
clone_size: .
v_call: TRBV6-6
cdr3_nt: TGTGCCAGCAGTTACTTGACAGCATCTTACCAAGAGACCCAGTACTTC
cdr3_aa: CASSYLTASYQETQYF

d_call: .
j_call: TRBJ1-2
clone_size: .
v_call: TRBV6-5
cdr3_nt: TGTGCCAGCAGGGCTGGGGGAGGGTCGAGTGGCTACACCTTC
cdr3_aa: CASRAGGGSSGYTF

d_call: .
j_call: TRBJ2-1
clone_size: .
v_call: TRBV30
cdr3_nt: TGTGCCTGGAGTGTAGCGCAGAGCTCCTACAATGAGCAGTTCTTC
cdr3_aa: CAWSVAQSSYNEQFF

d_call: .
j_call: TRBJ1-1
clone_size: .
v_call: TRBV7-9
cdr3_nt: TGTGCCAGCAGCTTACCGAGGGACACTGAAGCTTTCTTT
cdr3_aa: CASSLPRDTEAFF

d_call: .
j_call: TRBJ1-1
clone_size: .
v_call: TRBV12-2
cdr3_nt: TGTGCAAGTCGCCGGGGACCCAGAGGGATGAACACTGAAGCTTTCTTT
cdr3_aa: CASRRGPRGMNTEAFF

d_call: TRBD1
j_call: TRBJ1-1
clone_size: few
v_call: TRBV9
cdr3_nt: TGTGCCAGCAGCGGGCAGGGGGCTGAAGCTTTCTTT
cdr3_aa: CASSGQGAEAFF

d_call: TRBD1
j_call: TRBJ2-3
clone_size: once
v_call: TRBV27
cdr3_nt: TGTGCCAGCAGCCCTCTCGACAGGGGTGGCACAGATACGCAGTATTTT
cdr3_aa: CASSPLDRGGTDTQYF

d_call: TRBD1
j_call: TRBJ1-1
clone_size: .
v_call: TRBV4-1
cdr3_nt: TGCGCCAGCAACTGGCGCCCCGGGACAGAAAACACTGAAGCTTTCTTT
cdr3_aa: CASNWRPGTENTEAFF

d_call: TRBD1
j_call: TRBJ1-2
clone_size: .
v_call: TRBV5-1
cdr3_nt: TGCGCCAGCAGCTTGACCCCGGGACAGGTCTATGGCTACACCTTC
cdr3_aa: CASSLTPGQVYGYTF

d_call: .
j_call: TRBJ2-3
clone_size: .
v_call: TRBV5-6
cdr3_nt: TGTGCCAGCAGCTTGAATCTCGGCGGGAACACAGATACGCAGTATTTT
cdr3_aa: CASSLNLGGNTDTQYF

d_call: TRBD1
j_call: TRBJ2-2
clone_size: .
v_call: TRBV9
cdr3_nt: TGTGCCAGCAGCGACCAACAGGGGGCTCCCACCGGGGAGCTGTTTTTT
cdr3_aa: CASSDQQGAPTGELFF

d_call: TRBD2
j_call: TRBJ2-1
clone_size: .
v_call: TRBV13
cdr3_nt: TGTGCCAGCAGCTTGACGACAGTAGCGGGAGACAATGAGCAGTTCTTC
cdr3_aa: CASSLTTVAGDNEQFF

d_call: .
j_call: TRBJ2-7
clone_size: .
v_call: TRBV27
cdr3_nt: TGTGCCAGCAGTACGCGGTCATCCGAGCAGTACTTC
cdr3_aa: CASSTRSSEQYF

d_call: TRBD2
j_call: TRBJ2-5
clone_size: .
v_call: TRBV13
cdr3_nt: TGTGCCAGCAGGACCCACGGGAGGCTCGAGACCCAGTACTTC
cdr3_aa: CASRTHGRLETQYF

d_call: .
j_call: TRBJ2-5
clone_size: .
v_call: TRBV6-5
cdr3_nt: TGTGCCAGCAGTTACGGCGGGCCGGTCATGGGAGAGACCCAGTACTTC
cdr3_aa: CASSYGGPVMGETQYF

d_call: TRBD1
j_call: TRBJ2-2
clone_size: .
v_call: TRBV28
cdr3_nt: TGTGCCAGCAGTTTACTCCCCGGGACAGGGTCTTGGGCCGGGGAGCTGTTTTTT
cdr3_aa: CASSLLPGTGSWAGELFF

d_call: .
j_call: TRBJ1-1
clone_size: .
v_call: TRBV27
cdr3_nt: TGTGCCAGCAGTGGGGGAAACACTGAAGCTTTCTTT
cdr3_aa: CASSGGNTEAFF

d_call: .
j_call: TRBJ1-6
clone_size: few
v_call: TRBV7-9
cdr3_nt: TGTGCCAGCAGCTTAGAGTGGGGAGGGGCTAATTCACCCCTCCACTTT
cdr3_aa: CASSLEWGGANSPLHF

d_call: .
j_call: TRBJ1-2
clone_size: .
v_call: TRBV4-3
cdr3_nt: TGCGCCAGCAGCCAAGCGGACAGCCTTGGGGATGGCTACACCTTC
cdr3_aa: CASSQADSLGDGYTF

d_call: .
j_call: TRBJ2-3
clone_size: .
v_call: TRBV29-1
cdr3_nt: TGCAGCGTTGATGCGGGACCCACAGATACGCAGTATTTT
cdr3_aa: CSVDAGPTDTQYF

d_call: TRBD1
j_call: TRBJ1-5
clone_size: .
v_call: TRBV6-6
cdr3_nt: TGTGCCAGCAGAGACAGGGGGAGCAATCAGCCCCAGCATTTT
cdr3_aa: CASRDRGSNQPQHF